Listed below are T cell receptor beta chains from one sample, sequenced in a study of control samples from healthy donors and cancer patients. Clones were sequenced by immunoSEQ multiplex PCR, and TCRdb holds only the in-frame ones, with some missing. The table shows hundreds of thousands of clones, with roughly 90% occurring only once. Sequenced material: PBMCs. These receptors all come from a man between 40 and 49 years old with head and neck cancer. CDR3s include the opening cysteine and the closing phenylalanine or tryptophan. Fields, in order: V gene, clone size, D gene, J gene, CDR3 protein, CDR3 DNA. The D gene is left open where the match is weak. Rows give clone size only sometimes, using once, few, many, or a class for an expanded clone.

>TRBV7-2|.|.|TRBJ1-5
CASSLSGNQPQHF
TGTGCCAGCAGCTTATCGGGGAACCAGCCCCAGCATTTT
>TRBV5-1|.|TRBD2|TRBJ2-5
CASSFSGGAETQYF
TGCGCCAGCAGCTTCAGCGGGGGGGCGGAGACCCAGTACTTC
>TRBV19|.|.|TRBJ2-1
CASTHRGDFYNEQFF
TGTGCCAGTACCCACCGGGGAGACTTCTACAATGAGCAGTTCTTC
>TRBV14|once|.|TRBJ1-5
CASSGTTGKPQHF
TGTGCCAGCAGCGGGACGACGGGAAAGCCCCAGCATTTT
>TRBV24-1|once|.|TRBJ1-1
CATRTGTEAFF
TGTGCCACGCGCACGGGGACTGAAGCTTTCTTT
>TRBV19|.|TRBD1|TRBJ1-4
CASSIGGQGSNEKLFF
TGTGCCAGTAGTATCGGGGGACAGGGATCGAATGAAAAACTGTTTTTT
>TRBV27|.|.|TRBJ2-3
CASSGQGAALGRDTQYF
TGTGCCAGCAGTGGGCAGGGCGCGGCCTTAGGACGAGATACGCAGTATTTT
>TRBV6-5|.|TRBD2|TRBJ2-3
CASSSSGGTQYF
TGTGCCAGCAGTTCTAGCGGTGGTACGCAGTATTTT
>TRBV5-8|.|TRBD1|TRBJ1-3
CASSLGQGKGSNTIYF
TGTGCCAGCAGCTTGGGACAGGGGAAGGGGAGCAACACCATATATTTT
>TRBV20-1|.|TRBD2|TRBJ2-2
CSGRGTGELFF
TGCAGCGGGAGGGGCACCGGGGAGCTGTTTTTT
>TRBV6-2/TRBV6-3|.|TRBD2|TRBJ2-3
CASSPLAANTQYF
TGTGCCAGCAGTCCGCTAGCGGCGAATACGCAGTATTTT
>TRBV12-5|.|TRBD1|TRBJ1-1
CASGLVLGQRYFQDTEAFF
TGTGCTAGTGGTTTGGTACTGGGACAGCGATACTTTCAGGACACTGAAGCTTTCTTT
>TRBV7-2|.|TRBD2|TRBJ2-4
CASTPSGGVNIQYF
TGTGCCAGCACCCCCTCGGGAGGTGTAAACATTCAGTACTTC
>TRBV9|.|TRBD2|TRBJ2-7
CASSRPAGGPSSYEQYF
TGTGCCAGCAGCCGTCCGGCGGGGGGTCCCAGCTCCTACGAGCAGTACTTC
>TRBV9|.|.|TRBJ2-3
CASSVGPSHSTDTQYF
TGTGCCAGCAGCGTGGGACCGAGCCATAGCACAGATACGCAGTATTTT
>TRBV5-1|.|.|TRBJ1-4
CASSLDGPNEKLFF
TGCGCCAGCAGCCTCGACGGGCCTAATGAAAAACTGTTTTTT
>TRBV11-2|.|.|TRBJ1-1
CASSTQGNTEAFF
TGTGCCAGCAGCACACAGGGGAACACTGAAGCTTTCTTT
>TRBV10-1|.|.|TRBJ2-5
CASSDRQSETQYF
TGCGCCAGCAGTGACCGACAGTCGGAGACCCAGTACTTC
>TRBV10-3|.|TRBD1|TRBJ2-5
CAISGGQGAGLETQYF
TGTGCCATCAGTGGGGGACAGGGGGCGGGCTTGGAGACCCAGTACTTC
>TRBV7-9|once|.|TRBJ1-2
CASTPGRINYGYTF
TGTGCCAGCACCCCCGGCAGGATTAACTATGGCTACACCTTC
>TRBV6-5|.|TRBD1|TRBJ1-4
CASSYKGAKEKLFF
TGTGCCAGCAGTTACAAGGGGGCAAAAGAAAAACTGTTTTTT
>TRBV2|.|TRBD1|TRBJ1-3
CAIGGPGGHGNTIYF
TGTGCCATCGGAGGCCCAGGGGGACACGGAAACACCATATATTTT
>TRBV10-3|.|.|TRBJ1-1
CAISDRGINTEAFF
TGTGCCATCAGTGATCGGGGAATTAACACTGAAGCTTTCTTT
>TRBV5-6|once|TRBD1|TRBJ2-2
CASSTWDRGPGELFF
TGTGCCAGCAGCACCTGGGACAGGGGTCCCGGGGAGCTGTTTTTT
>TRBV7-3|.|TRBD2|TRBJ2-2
CASSLHRKTSGGNTGELFF
TGTGCCAGCAGCTTACACAGGAAGACTAGCGGGGGCAACACCGGGGAGCTGTTTTTT
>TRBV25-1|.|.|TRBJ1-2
CASSEFRSYGYTF
TGTGCCAGCAGTGAGTTCAGGAGCTATGGCTACACCTTC
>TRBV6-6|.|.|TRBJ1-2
CATFPDTF
TGTGCCACCTTCCCGGACACCTTC
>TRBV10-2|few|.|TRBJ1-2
CASSADYGYTF
TGCGCCAGCAGTGCCGACTATGGCTACACCTTC
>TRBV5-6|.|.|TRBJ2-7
CASSLSVFYEQYF
TGTGCCAGCAGCTTGTCGGTATTTTACGAGCAGTACTTC
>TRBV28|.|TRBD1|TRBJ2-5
CASLTGGEETQYF
TGTGCCAGTTTGACAGGGGGCGAAGAGACCCAGTACTTC
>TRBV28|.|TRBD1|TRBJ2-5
CASSPGTAMYQETQYF
TGTGCCAGCAGTCCCGGGACAGCTATGTACCAAGAGACCCAGTACTTC
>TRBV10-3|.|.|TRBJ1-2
CAISDEADYGYTF
TGTGCCATCAGTGACGAGGCGGACTATGGCTACACCTTC
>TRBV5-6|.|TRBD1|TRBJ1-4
CASSRQGAGEKLFF
TGTGCCAGCAGCCGACAGGGGGCGGGGGAAAAACTGTTTTTT
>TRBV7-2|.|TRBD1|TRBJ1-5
CASSLAGGQYSNQPQHF
TGTGCCAGCAGCTTAGCGGGGGGACAGTATAGCAATCAGCCCCAGCATTTT
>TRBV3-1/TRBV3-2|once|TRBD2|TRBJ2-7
CASSLVREGRQYF
TGTGCCAGCAGCCTAGTGAGGGAGGGCCGGCAGTACTTC
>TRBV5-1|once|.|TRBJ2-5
CASSLDIGDGETQYF
TGCGCCAGCAGCTTGGATATTGGGGACGGAGAGACCCAGTACTTC
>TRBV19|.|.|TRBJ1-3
CASSFPMGAPGGNTIYF
TGTGCCAGTAGTTTCCCTATGGGGGCGCCTGGTGGAAACACCATATATTTT
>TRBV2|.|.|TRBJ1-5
CASSTRGWQPQHF
TGTGCCAGCAGTACAAGGGGATGGCAGCCCCAGCATTTT
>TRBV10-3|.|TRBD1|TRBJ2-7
CATAQGDYEQYF
TGTGCCACGGCTCAGGGGGACTACGAGCAGTACTTC
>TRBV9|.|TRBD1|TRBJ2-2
CASSPPGQGWTGELFF
TGTGCCAGCAGCCCACCGGGACAGGGATGGACCGGGGAGCTGTTTTTT
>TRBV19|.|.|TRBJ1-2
CASSKDVLNYGYTF
TGTGCCAGTAGTAAGGACGTGCTCAACTATGGCTACACCTTC
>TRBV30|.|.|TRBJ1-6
CALGGRGARNSPLHF
TGTGCCCTGGGAGGTAGGGGAGCCCGAAATTCACCCCTCCACTTT
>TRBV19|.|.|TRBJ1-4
CASSVGGTIGFEKLFF
TGTGCCAGTAGTGTTGGGGGTACGATCGGGTTTGAAAAACTGTTTTTT
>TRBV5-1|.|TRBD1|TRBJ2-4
CASSRTPTGQGSNIQYF
TGCGCCAGCAGCCGTACCCCTACGGGACAGGGGAGCAACATTCAGTACTTC
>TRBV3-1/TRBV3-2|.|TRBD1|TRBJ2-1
CASSRDRWRQFF
TGTGCCAGCAGCCGGGACAGGTGGCGGCAGTTCTTC
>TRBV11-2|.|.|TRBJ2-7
CASSRQVTEQYF
TGTGCCAGCAGCAGACAGGTGACCGAGCAGTACTTC
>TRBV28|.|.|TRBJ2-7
CASSLSPGGSYEQYF
TGTGCCAGCAGTTTATCCCCTGGGGGCTCCTACGAGCAGTACTTC
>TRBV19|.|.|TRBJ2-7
CASSIGGFPTSYEQYF
TGTGCCAGTAGCATAGGGGGGTTCCCCACCTCCTACGAGCAGTACTTC
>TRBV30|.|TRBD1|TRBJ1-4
CAWSQDRGGEKLFF
TGTGCCTGGAGTCAAGACAGGGGTGGCGAAAAACTGTTTTTT
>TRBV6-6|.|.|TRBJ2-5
CASSYGGQETQYF
TGTGCCAGCAGTTACGGCGGTCAAGAGACCCAGTACTTC
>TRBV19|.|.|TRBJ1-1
CASSMGNTEAFF
TGTGCCAGTAGTATGGGGAACACTGAAGCTTTCTTT
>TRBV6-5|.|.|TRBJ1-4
CASSQTRAENEKLFF
TGTGCCAGCAGCCAGACTCGGGCCGAGAATGAAAAACTGTTTTTT
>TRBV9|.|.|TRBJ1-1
CASSVGGLSTEAFF
TGTGCCAGCAGCGTAGGGGGACTCAGCACTGAAGCTTTCTTT
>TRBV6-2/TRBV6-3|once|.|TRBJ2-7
CASSHHDGSYEQYF
TGTGCCAGCAGTCACCACGACGGCTCCTACGAGCAGTACTTC
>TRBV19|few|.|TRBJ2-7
CASSIRQDRYHYEQYF
TGTGCCAGTAGTATACGGCAGGACAGATACCACTACGAGCAGTACTTC
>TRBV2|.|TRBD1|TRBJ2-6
CASSHGQGIHSGANVLTF
TGTGCCAGCAGTCACGGACAGGGGATACACTCTGGGGCCAACGTCCTGACTTTC